This T cell receptor (beta chain) emerged from a study of regulatory and conventional T cells in RAG deficiency. Notes on the study in general: Omenn patients showed >90% Treg-Tconv overlap and shorter CDR3 lengths.

Germline CDR1 and CDR2: MNHNS and SASEGT. CDR3 size: 13 residues. V lost 1 base and J lost 7, with 10 bases in between. As to this clone: The antigen is undetermined.

Regulatory T cells were sorted from blood as CD4+ CD25-high CD127-low cells. Sequenced by immunoSEQ multiplex PCR; TCRdb stores in-frame clones only, minus some. The sample records under 25,000 clones, about nine tenths being singletons. These same records also appear under a second study, on regulatory T cells. As reported in that work: Primers: 52 TRBV forward and 13 TRBJ reverse.

This clonotype originated in a human donor in good health. The rearrangement uses TRBV6-1 and TRBJ1-2, with TRBD1 as a possible D gene (6 bases). The sample comprised Tregs sorted from blood. The CDR3 loop is CASSEEGRGGYTF. The CDR3 DNA reads as TGTGCCAGCAGTGAAGAGGGCAGGGGTGGCTACACCTTC.